This is a list of T cell receptor beta chains from one sample in a study of shared clonotypes between healthy human individuals. Sequencing was performed with immunoSEQ multiplex PCR; in TCRdb, only in-frame clones are kept and a portion is missing. The sample consists of some 2,400,000 clones, approximately 94% of them appearing once. Sequencing was carried out using naive CD4+ T cells sorted from blood. The source is a man younger than 35 in good health. CDR3s include the opening cysteine and the closing phenylalanine or tryptophan. A D gene is named only where the DNA matches it firmly. Part of the rows lack a size; the others show once, few, many or a class for expanded clones.

J gene | V gene | D gene | clone size | CDR3 DNA | CDR3 protein
TRBJ2-7 | TRBV16 | TRBD1 | - | TGTGCCAGCAGCCGCAGAAGAGCAGGGGGAAGCTCCTACGAGCAGTACTTC | CASSRRRAGGSSYEQYF
TRBJ1-1 | TRBV7-9 | - | - | TGTGCCAGCAGCTCAGGGGTTTACACTGAAGCTTTCTTT | CASSSGVYTEAFF
TRBJ2-2 | TRBV6-1 | TRBD1 | - | TGTGCCAGCAGTGGCAAGACAGGGAAAAAGGACGCAGAGCTGTTTTTT | CASSGKTGKKDAELFF
TRBJ1-3 | TRBV20-1 | - | - | TGCAGTGCTAGCATTGGAAACACCATATATTTT | CSASIGNTIYF
TRBJ2-7 | TRBV7-8 | TRBD2 | - | TGTGCCAGCAGCTTAGCGCTGTCTAGCGGGAGGAGCTCCTACGAGCAGTACTTC | CASSLALSSGRSSYEQYF
TRBJ2-7 | TRBV18 | - | once | TGTGCCAGCTCGCGGTACAGGGAATCAAACGAGCAGTACTTC | CASSRYRESNEQYF
TRBJ1-5 | TRBV4-1 | - | - | TGCGCCAGCAGCCAGGTAGACATTAGCAATCAGCCCCAGCATTTT | CASSQVDISNQPQHF
TRBJ1-1 | TRBV5-4 | - | - | TGTGCCAGCAGCTTGACAGTGAACACTGAAGCTTTCTTT | CASSLTVNTEAFF
TRBJ1-6 | TRBV9 | - | - | TGTGCCAGCAGCGTAGGGCCGAATTCACCCCTCCACTTT | CASSVGPNSPLHF
TRBJ2-7 | TRBV9 | TRBD2 | - | TGTGCCAGAGATAGCCAAGGGACATCTGTAGCGGGAGTCAGCATCGGCGCTTTCGCCTACGAGCAGTACTTC | CARDSQGTSVAGVSIGAFAYEQYF
TRBJ1-6 | TRBV2 | TRBD1 | - | TGTGCCAGCAGTGGCGGACAGGGGGCGCGTTCACCCCTCCACTTT | CASSGGQGARSPLHF
TRBJ2-7 | TRBV5-1 | - | - | TGCGCCAGCAAGGTTTCAGGGGATGCCTACGAGCAGTACTTC | CASKVSGDAYEQYF